One and the same sample provided the 11 T cell receptor beta chains below, sequenced in a study of beta chain features in type 1 diabetes. The entirety of the isolated RNA underwent reverse transcription, so expressed TCRB transcripts were sequenced. TCRdb's copy holds only in-frame clones and misses some; the assay was immunoSEQ multiplex PCR. The sample records about 370,000 clones, over 9% being singletons. Study findings and constraints: Shortening of TCRB CDR3s, moderate but significant, appeared in all four CD4+ subsets of Type 1 diabetes patients.

Their antigen targets remain unknown. Material for sequencing was central memory CD4+ T cells from blood. Receptors were obtained from a man younger than 40 with type 1 diabetes.

The rearrangement joins TRBV5-4 to TRBJ2-3; D possibly corresponds to TRBD2 (6 bases). The V gene's germline CDR1 is SGHNT and CDR2 YYREEE (reference sequence). V was clipped by 3 bases and J by 6 bases, with 32 bases between them. The CDR3 has 20 amino acids. CDR3 sequence: CASSSYPPPVVALAWDTQYF. Here the CDR3 DNA reads TGTGCCAGCAGCTCTTATCCCCCTCCCGTCGTCGCCCTAGCGTGGGATACGCAGTATTTT.

This clone was picked up a small number of times. The rearrangement joins TRBV7-3 to TRBJ1-1; tentatively, D is TRBD1 (5 bases). The CDR3 runs to 15 residues. The germline V gene encodes CDR1 SGHTA and CDR2 FQGTGA. Trimming removed 2 bases from V and 8 bases from J, with 18 bases in between. In nucleotides, the CDR3 is TGTGCCAGCAGCTTACGAGGCAGGGAAAAGGGGGAAGCTTTCTTT. Residues: CASSLRGREKGEAFF.

Details on this clone: Sequence at one end of the junction differs from germline and may be a read error. The V and J genes are TRBV10-3 and TRBJ2-7, with 7 nucleotides matching TRBD1. CDR1 is ENHRY, CDR2 SYGVKD, per germline. The CDR3 sequence is 14 residues long. DNA of the CDR3: TGTGCCAGCAGTTCCGGGACAGTTCCCTACGAGCAGTACTTC. As protein: CASSSGTVPYEQYF.

The sample holds a few counts of this clone. The chain links TRBV28 to TRBJ1-4, with unresolved D. The CDR3 consists of 16 residues. V was trimmed by 2 bases and J by 0 bases, leaving 10 bases between them. Germline V gene lookup returns CDR1 MDHEN and CDR2 SYDVKM. The CDR3 loop reads CASSLRQAATNEKLFF. In DNA, the CDR3 is TGTGCCAGCAGTTTAAGGCAGGCTGCAACTAATGAAAAACTGTTTTTT.

This clone was detected a few times. The rearrangement uses TRBV18 and TRBJ2-7; either TRBD1 or TRBD2 may supply D (6 bases each). CDR3 size: 13 residues. The V end was cut by 6 bases, the J end by 2 bases, with 11 bases between. CDR1 and CDR2 from the germline V gene are KGHSH and LQKENI. The CDR3: CASSQEGAYEQYF. The CDR3 bases are TGTGCCAGCTCGCAGGAGGGGGCCTACGAGCAGTACTTC. Full variable domain (rest looked up from reference TRBV18 and TRBJ2-7): NAGVMQNPRHLVRRRGQEARLRCSPMKGHSHVYWYRQLPEEGLKFMVYLQKENIIDESGMPKERFSAEFPKEGPSILRIQQVVRGDSAAYFCASSQEGAYEQYFGPGTRLTVT.

This clone occurred a few times. This chain joins TRBV7-9 and TRBJ2-2, with D uncertain. The CDR3 is 13 amino acids. With 1 base removed from V and 5 bases from J, the gap between germline ends came to 5 bases. Germline lookup yields CDR1 SEHNR and CDR2 FQNEAQ (reference sequence). DNA for the CDR3: TGTGCCAGCAGCTTAGAATGGACCGGGGAGCTGTTTTTT. It yields the protein CASSLEWTGELFF.

This clone occurred a few times. The V gene is TRBV19, the J gene TRBJ1-3; no clear D. The germline V gene encodes CDR1 LNHDA and CDR2 SQIVND (reference sequence). The CDR3 spans 15 residues. V lost 5 bases to trimming and J lost 0 bases, with 11 bases between them. Written as DNA, the CDR3 is TGTGCCAGTAGTGGCTCTGCAGGCTCTGGAAACACCATATATTTT. This translates into CASSGSAGSGNTIYF. Complete variable domain (other parts from reference TRBV19 and TRBJ1-3): DGGITQSPKYLFRKEGQNVTLSCEQNLNHDAMYWYRQDPGQGLRLIYYSQIVNDFQKGDIAEGYSVSREKKESFPLTVTSAQKNPTAFYLCASSGSAGSGNTIYFGEGSWLTVV.

The rearrangement links TRBV18 to TRBJ1-1; TRBD1 matches 9 bases. Germline V gene lookup returns CDR1 KGHSH and CDR2 LQKENI. V gave up 0 bases and J gave up 5 bases; unmatched junction bases: 10. This CDR3 contains 17 residues. The DNA for the CDR3 is TGTGCCAGCTCACCACCGGTATTGAGGGACAGGGTGACTGAAGCTTTCTTT. It yields the protein CASSPPVLRDRVTEAFF. Combining the CDR3 with reference TRBV18 and TRBJ1-1 gives the whole variable domain NAGVMQNPRHLVRRRGQEARLRCSPMKGHSHVYWYRQLPEEGLKFMVYLQKENIIDESGMPKERFSAEFPKEGPSILRIQQVVRGDSAAYFCASSPPVLRDRVTEAFFGQGTRLTVV.

This sequence joins TRBV18 and TRBJ2-5; D call uncertain. Between the trimmed V and J ends, which lost 3 bases and 5 bases, there was a span of 13 bases. The CDR3 spans 14 residues. CDR1 and CDR2 (germline): KGHSH, LQKENI. CDR3 coding DNA: TGTGCCAGCTCACCGCCCGCAAAGGCGGAGACCCAGTACTTC. Amino acids: CASSPPAKAETQYF.

As regards this clone: This may be a read error, as it is one base from a much larger clone. The chain is built from TRBV6-1 and TRBJ1-1; weak D call: TRBD1 (6 bases). The CDR3 contains 13 residues. Looked up from germline, CDR1 is MNHNS and CDR2 is SASEGT. Trimming shortened V by 6 bases and J by 1 base, and 9 bases separated the two germline ends. The CDR3 DNA follows: TGTGCCAGCAGCAAACAGGGGAACACTGAAGCTTTCTTT. Protein product: CASSKQGNTEAFF.

The chain links TRBV6-9 to TRBJ1-4; D is perhaps TRBD1 (6 bases). Trimming shortened V by 8 bases and J by 3 bases, and 13 bases separated the two germline ends. The germline V gene encodes CDR1 MNHGY and CDR2 SVAAGI. The CDR3 is made up of 14 amino acids. This CDR3 reads CASGQGQANEKLFF. CDR3 sequence (DNA): TGTGCCAGCGGTCAGGGACAAGCTAATGAAAAACTGTTTTTT.